The rows below give T cell receptor beta chains drawn from one sample of a study of control samples from healthy donors and cancer patients. This table comes from immunoSEQ multiplex PCR, and its TCRdb copy is limited to in-frame clones, with some not included. The table shows roughly 55,000 clones, with approximately 85% occurring only once. Sample: blood. Every receptor here comes from a man between 45 and 60 years old in good health. Both conserved end residues are part of each CDR3. The order of the fields is D gene, J gene, V gene, clone size, CDR3 protein, CDR3 DNA. The D gene is left open where the match is weak. Size is omitted from some rows. Given values are once, few, many or a class for expanded clones.

. TRBJ2-2 TRBV28 once CASSLMASGVPGELFF TGTGCCAGCAGTTTAATGGCGTCAGGGGTCCCCGGGGAGCTGTTTTTT
. TRBJ2-1 TRBV4-3 . CASSQDVRGANEQFF TGCGCCAGCAGCCAAGATGTCCGAGGGGCAAATGAGCAGTTCTTC
TRBD1 TRBJ1-2 TRBV19 . CASSMRQGAGGYTF TGTGCCAGTAGTATGAGACAGGGGGCGGGCGGCTACACCTTC
. TRBJ2-7 TRBV10-2 . CASSEGGHEQYF TGCGCCAGCAGTGAGGGGGGACACGAGCAGTACTTC
. TRBJ2-2 TRBV25-1 . CASSDSGFGGKNTGELFF TGTGCCAGCAGTGACTCGGGGTTTGGCGGGAAGAACACCGGGGAGCTGTTTTTT
. TRBJ2-1 TRBV24-1 . CATSDAGQTGEQFF TGTGCCACCAGTGATGCCGGACAGACGGGAGAGCAGTTCTTC
. TRBJ2-7 TRBV6-5 . CASSSAEAQKNEQYF TGTGCCAGCAGTTCCGCCGAAGCGCAAAAGAACGAGCAGTACTTC
TRBD2 TRBJ2-5 TRBV7-9 . CASSLQLAEETQYF TGTGCCAGCAGCTTACAACTAGCGGAAGAGACCCAGTACTTC
. TRBJ1-1 TRBV29-1 . CSVEAQIQLNTEAFF TGCAGCGTTGAAGCACAGATACAACTGAACACTGAAGCTTTCTTT
. TRBJ1-4 TRBV9 . CASSTEANEKLFF TGTGCCAGCAGCACGGAAGCTAATGAAAAACTGTTTTTT
. TRBJ1-1 TRBV28 . CASSLQGMVNTEAFF TGTGCCAGCAGTTTACAGGGGATGGTGAACACTGAAGCTTTCTTT
. TRBJ2-2 TRBV12-5 once CASALIPGAGELFF TGTGCTAGTGCCCTAATCCCAGGGGCCGGGGAGCTGTTTTTT
. TRBJ2-7 TRBV10-2 . CASSGRQVYEQYF TGCGCCAGCAGTGGCAGACAGGTCTACGAGCAGTACTTC
. TRBJ1-6 TRBV6-5 . CASSYLGGNSPLHF TGTGCCAGCAGTTACCTTGGAGGGAATTCACCCCTCCACTTT
TRBD1 TRBJ1-1 TRBV19 . CASSIGILDRDGPENTEAFF TGTGCCAGTAGTATAGGAATCTTGGACAGGGATGGCCCAGAGAACACTGAAGCTTTCTTT
TRBD1 TRBJ2-1 TRBV19 . CASRGGQGAPSSYNEQFF TGTGCCAGTAGAGGGGGACAGGGGGCGCCCAGCTCCTACAATGAGCAGTTCTTC
TRBD2 TRBJ2-2 TRBV5-4 . CASSPGTSGTNTGELFF TGTGCCAGCAGCCCCGGGACTAGCGGGACGAACACCGGGGAGCTGTTTTTT
. TRBJ1-1 TRBV19 once CASSLWGGLNTEAFF TGTGCCAGTAGTCTCTGGGGGGGACTGAACACTGAAGCTTTCTTT
. TRBJ1-3 TRBV29-1 few CSVWTDSGNTIYF TGCAGCGTTTGGACAGATTCTGGAAACACCATATATTTT
TRBD2 TRBJ2-7 TRBV27 . CASSFWTSGSNEQYF TGTGCCAGCAGTTTCTGGACTAGCGGGAGCAACGAGCAGTACTTC
. TRBJ1-3 TRBV5-1 . CASRDTSRDTIYF TGCGCCAGCCGGGACACCTCCCGGGACACCATATATTTT
. TRBJ1-4 TRBV7-6 . CASSQARSTNEKLFF TGTGCCAGCAGCCAAGCACGGTCAACTAATGAAAAACTGTTTTTT
. TRBJ2-7 TRBV6-2/TRBV6-3 . CASSNPGAPIYYDYEQYF TGTGCCAGCAGTAACCCCGGGGCCCCGATTTACTACGACTACGAGCAGTACTTC
. TRBJ1-3 TRBV15 . CATSRDDVRDSGNTIYF TGTGCCACCAGCAGAGATGATGTCAGAGACTCTGGAAACACCATATATTTT
TRBD2 TRBJ2-1 TRBV7-2 . CASSPYGGGTTYNEQFF TGTGCCAGCAGTCCTTACGGGGGTGGGACTACCTACAATGAGCAGTTCTTC
. TRBJ1-2 TRBV28 . CASREGIHYGYTF TGTGCCAGCAGAGAAGGAATTCACTATGGCTACACCTTC
. TRBJ2-1 TRBV27 . CASSLSSTSYNEQFF TGTGCCAGCAGTTTATCCTCGACTAGTTACAATGAGCAGTTCTTC
TRBD2 TRBJ2-1 TRBV7-8 . CASSLGLAGVRTYNEQFF TGTGCCAGCAGCTTAGGGCTAGCGGGAGTCCGAACATACAATGAGCAGTTCTTC
TRBD1 TRBJ1-2 TRBV2 . CASRSGTGESQGYTF TGTGCCAGCAGGTCAGGGACAGGGGAGTCCCAAGGCTACACCTTC
. TRBJ2-3 TRBV10-3 . CAISAIRAAQRDTQYF TGTGCCATCAGTGCCATCCGAGCAGCCCAACGAGATACGCAGTATTTT
TRBD1 TRBJ2-7 TRBV7-6 . CASSLAGQGYEQYF TGTGCCAGCAGCTTAGCAGGACAGGGCTACGAGCAGTACTTC
. TRBJ1-1 TRBV6-2/TRBV6-3 . CASSSAGTHNTEAFF TGTGCCAGCAGTTCCGCCGGGACACATAACACTGAAGCTTTCTTT
TRBD1 TRBJ1-1 TRBV7-9 . CASSPGQTQGTTEAFF TGTGCCAGCAGCCCGGGACAGACCCAGGGAACCACTGAAGCTTTCTTT
TRBD2 TRBJ2-7 TRBV7-6 . CASSRGMGLAGEEQYF TGTGCCAGCAGCCGGGGGATGGGACTAGCGGGAGAAGAGCAGTACTTC
. TRBJ1-1 TRBV28 . CASKRGMNTEAFF TGTGCCAGCAAAAGGGGTATGAACACTGAAGCTTTCTTT
. TRBJ2-5 TRBV30 . CAWRRLSQETQYF TGTGCCTGGAGGAGGCTCTCCCAAGAGACCCAGTACTTC
. TRBJ2-5 TRBV7-2 . CASSLGREGETQYF TGTGCCAGCAGCTTAGGCAGGGAAGGAGAGACCCAGTACTTC
. TRBJ1-2 TRBV12-3/TRBV12-4 . CASRFRGKDDTF TGTGCCAGCAGATTCAGGGGCAAAGACGACACCTTC
. TRBJ1-5 TRBV7-9 . CASSLDGGVQPQHF TGTGCCAGCAGCTTAGATGGAGGGGTTCAGCCCCAGCATTTT
. TRBJ1-2 TRBV9 . CASSVVGRGGYTF TGTGCCAGCAGCGTAGTCGGCCGGGGAGGCTACACCTTC
. TRBJ1-4 TRBV7-8 . CASSSSQGFNEKLFF TGTGCCAGCAGCTCCTCGCAGGGATTTAATGAAAAACTGTTTTTT
. TRBJ2-4 TRBV19 . CASSTGLAKNIQYF TGTGCCAGTAGTACCGGACTAGCCAAAAACATTCAGTACTTC
. TRBJ2-5 TRBV21-1 . CASSRPWQGKETQYF TGTGCCAGCAGCAGGCCTTGGCAGGGCAAAGAGACCCAGTACTTC
. TRBJ2-1 TRBV4-3 . CASSQGFTGNEQFF TGCGCCAGCAGCCAAGGCTTCACAGGAAATGAGCAGTTCTTC